This T cell receptor (beta chain) emerged from a study of control samples from healthy donors and cancer patients. The CDR3 runs to 16 residues. V lost 3 bases, J lost 8 bases, and 17 bases lay in between. TCRdb's copy holds only in-frame clones and misses some; the assay was immunoSEQ multiplex PCR. This table holds some 140,000 clones, more than 90% found once. A single count supports this clone. The chain combines TRBV23-1 with TRBJ1-6; maybe TRBD1 (6 bases). TRBV23-1 is annotated as an ORF whose role is uncertain. Material for sequencing was blood. The receptor comes from a man aged 25-45 years in good health. CDR3 sequence: CASSHWSQGFYSPLHF. CDR3 DNA: TGCGCCAGCAGTCACTGGAGCCAGGGGTTTTATTCACCCCTCCACTTT.